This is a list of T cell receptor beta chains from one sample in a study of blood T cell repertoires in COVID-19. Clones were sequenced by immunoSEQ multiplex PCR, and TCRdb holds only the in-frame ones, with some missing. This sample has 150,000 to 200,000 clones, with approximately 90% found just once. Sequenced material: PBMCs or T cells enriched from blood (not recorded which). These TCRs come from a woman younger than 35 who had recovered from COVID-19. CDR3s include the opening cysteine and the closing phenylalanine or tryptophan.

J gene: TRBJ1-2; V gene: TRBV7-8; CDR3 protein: CASSLGWDRGRDGYTF
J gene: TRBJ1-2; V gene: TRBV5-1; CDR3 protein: CASSLESFGLYGYTF
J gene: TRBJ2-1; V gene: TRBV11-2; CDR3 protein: CASSPSGSLRNEQFF
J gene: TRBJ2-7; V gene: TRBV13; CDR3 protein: CASSLAGGEQYF
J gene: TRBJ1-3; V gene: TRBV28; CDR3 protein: CASSLSPRVNTIYF
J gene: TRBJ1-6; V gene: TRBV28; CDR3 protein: CASSLGRGRTPLHF
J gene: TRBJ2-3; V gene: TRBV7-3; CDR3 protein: CASSATSGPTDTQYF
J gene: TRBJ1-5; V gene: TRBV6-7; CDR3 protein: CASSYGQVHSNQPQHF
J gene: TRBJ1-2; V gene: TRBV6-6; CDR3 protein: CASSPSGGALKVDGYTF
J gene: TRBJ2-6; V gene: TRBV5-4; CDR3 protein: CASSLGSGSPGANVLTF
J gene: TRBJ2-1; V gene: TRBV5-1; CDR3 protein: CASSLRTSGGGPYNEQFF
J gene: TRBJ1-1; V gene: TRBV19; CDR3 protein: CASSIPQGKVTTEAFF
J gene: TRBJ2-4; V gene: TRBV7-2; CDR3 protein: CASSVRRTGRDIQYF
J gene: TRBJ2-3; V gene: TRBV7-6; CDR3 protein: CASSLSTSGRGGGTQYF
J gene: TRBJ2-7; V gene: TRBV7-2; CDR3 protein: CASSYTSGASYEQYF
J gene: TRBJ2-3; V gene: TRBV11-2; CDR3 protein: CASSSKIPTSGRADTQYF
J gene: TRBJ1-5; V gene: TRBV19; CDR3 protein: CASSIDPETGGPNSNQPQHF
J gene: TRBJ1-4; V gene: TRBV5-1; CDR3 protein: CASSPSPTGGPEKLFF
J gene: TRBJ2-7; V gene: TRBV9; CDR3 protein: CASSVESGSIYEQYF
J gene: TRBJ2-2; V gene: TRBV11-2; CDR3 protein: CASSVGLAGGTGELFF
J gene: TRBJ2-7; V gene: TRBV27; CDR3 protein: CASSPRGLREQYF
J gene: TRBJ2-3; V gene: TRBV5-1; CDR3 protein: CASSPGLAADTQYF
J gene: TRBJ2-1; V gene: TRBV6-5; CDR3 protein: CAGARSSYNEQFF
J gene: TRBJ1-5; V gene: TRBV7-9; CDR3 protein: CASSFTGQPQHF
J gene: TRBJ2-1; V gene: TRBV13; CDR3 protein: CASSPQTEGTYNEQFF
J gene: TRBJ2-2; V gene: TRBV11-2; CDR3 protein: CASSPIRGTNTGELFF
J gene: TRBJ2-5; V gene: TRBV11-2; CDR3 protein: CASSLDRLAGGETQYF
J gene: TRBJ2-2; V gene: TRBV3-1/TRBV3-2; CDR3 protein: CASRSRDRIGTGELFF
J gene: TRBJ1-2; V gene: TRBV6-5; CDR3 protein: CASSFYAGSDYGYTF
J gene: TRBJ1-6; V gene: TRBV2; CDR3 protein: CATQRRQGSYNSPLHF
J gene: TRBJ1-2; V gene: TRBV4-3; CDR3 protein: CASSQGRGGGGDGYTF
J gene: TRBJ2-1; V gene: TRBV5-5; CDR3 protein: CASSLGSGSYNEQFF
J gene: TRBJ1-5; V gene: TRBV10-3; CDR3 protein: CAISDGRDESKHF
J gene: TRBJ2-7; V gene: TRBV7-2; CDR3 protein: CASSLMVRGSYEQYF
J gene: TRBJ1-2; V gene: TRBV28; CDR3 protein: CASSLDRDHGYTF
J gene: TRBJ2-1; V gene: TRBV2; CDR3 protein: CASSVGQGSYNEQFF
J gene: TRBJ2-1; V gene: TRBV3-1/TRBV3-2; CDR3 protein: CASSQDAWRGEQFF
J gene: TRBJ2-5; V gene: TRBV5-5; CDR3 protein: CASSSITGGAKTQYF
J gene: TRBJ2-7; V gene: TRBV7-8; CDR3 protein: CASSFLGGTASYEQYF
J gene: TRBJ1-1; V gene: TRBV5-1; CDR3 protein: CASSLISQGLNTEAFF
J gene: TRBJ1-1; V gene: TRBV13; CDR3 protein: CASSFRREAFF
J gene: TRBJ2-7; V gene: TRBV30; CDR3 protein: CAWIGAGESSEQYF
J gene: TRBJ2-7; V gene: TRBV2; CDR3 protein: CARAVTGGPGSSYEQYF
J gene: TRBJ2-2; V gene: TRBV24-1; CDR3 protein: CATSTLFPNTGELFF
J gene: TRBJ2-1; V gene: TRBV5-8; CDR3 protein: CARDPDSHNEQFF
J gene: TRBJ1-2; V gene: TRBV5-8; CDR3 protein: CASSLWSSTGLGSYGYTF
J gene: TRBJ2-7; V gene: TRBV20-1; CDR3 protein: CSARGSREQYF
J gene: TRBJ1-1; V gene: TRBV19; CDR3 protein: CATLRPSGMAFF
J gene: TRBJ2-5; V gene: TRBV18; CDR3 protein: CASSPQSLAQETQYF
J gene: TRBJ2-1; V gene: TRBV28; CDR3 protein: CASSFRRAHNEQFF
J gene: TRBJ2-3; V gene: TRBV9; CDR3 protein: CASSVGTTADTQYF
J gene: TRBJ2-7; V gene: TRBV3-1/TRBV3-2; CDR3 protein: CASSQGTDLLTYEQYF
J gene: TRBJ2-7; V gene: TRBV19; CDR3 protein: CASSVTVTYEQYF